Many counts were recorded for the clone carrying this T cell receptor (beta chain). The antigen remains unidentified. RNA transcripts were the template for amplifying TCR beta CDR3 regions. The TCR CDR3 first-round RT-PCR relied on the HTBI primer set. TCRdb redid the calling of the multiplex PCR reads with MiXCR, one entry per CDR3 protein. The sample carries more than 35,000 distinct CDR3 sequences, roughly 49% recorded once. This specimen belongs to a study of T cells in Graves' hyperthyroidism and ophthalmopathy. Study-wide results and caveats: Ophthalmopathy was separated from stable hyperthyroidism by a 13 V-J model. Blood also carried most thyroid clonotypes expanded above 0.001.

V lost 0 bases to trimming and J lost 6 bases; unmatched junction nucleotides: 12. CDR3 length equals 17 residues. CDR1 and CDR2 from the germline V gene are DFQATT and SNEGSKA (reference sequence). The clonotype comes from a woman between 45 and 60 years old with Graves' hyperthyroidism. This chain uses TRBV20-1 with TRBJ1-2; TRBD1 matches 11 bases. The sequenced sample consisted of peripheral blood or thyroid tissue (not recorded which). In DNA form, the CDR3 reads TGCAGTGCTAGAGAGCCTAATGGACAGGGGGCGGGTCATGGCTACACCTTC. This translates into CSAREPNGQGAGHGYTF.